A single TCR beta chain is shown here with its context. The data are from a study of blood T cell repertoires in COVID-19. V lost 4 bases and J lost 0; bases outside the gene matches: 8. Germline CDR1 MNHNS, CDR2 SASEGT. The CDR3 contains 18 residues. TCRdb's table, derived via immunoSEQ multiplex PCR, lists solely in-frame clones and lacks some. The data show some 310,000 clones, roughly 89% seen once. Cohort 3 donors were reported recovered after two negative PCRs, clearance, or symptom resolution. This clonotype was obtained from a woman aged 30 to 39 who had recovered from COVID-19. The sequenced sample was PBMCs or T cells enriched from blood (not recorded which). The rearrangement uses TRBV6-1 and TRBJ2-6; 8 bases are a match to TRBD1. DNA of the CDR3: TGTGCCAGCAGTGGGCGACAGGGGACCACCTCTGGGGCCAACGTCCTGACTTTC. This encodes CASSGRQGTTSGANVLTF.